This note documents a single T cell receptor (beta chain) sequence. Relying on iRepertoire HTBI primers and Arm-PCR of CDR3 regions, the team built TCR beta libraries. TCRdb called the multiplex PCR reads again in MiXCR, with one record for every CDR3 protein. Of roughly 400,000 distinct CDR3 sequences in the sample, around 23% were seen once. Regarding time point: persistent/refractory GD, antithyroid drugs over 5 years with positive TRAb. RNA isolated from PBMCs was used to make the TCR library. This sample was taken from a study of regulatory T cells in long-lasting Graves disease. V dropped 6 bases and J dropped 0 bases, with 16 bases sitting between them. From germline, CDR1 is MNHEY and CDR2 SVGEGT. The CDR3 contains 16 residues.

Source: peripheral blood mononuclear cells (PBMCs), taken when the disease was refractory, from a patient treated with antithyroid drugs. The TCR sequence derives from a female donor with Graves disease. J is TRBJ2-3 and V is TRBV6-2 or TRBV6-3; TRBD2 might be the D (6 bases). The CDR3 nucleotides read TGTGCCAGCAGGGTCACGGCGGGAAGAAGCACAGATACGCAGTATTTT. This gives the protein CASRVTAGRSTDTQYF.